The 22 T cell receptor beta chains reported below all come from one sample, sequenced in a study of blood T cells in healthy people across ages (dated by TCRdb to between 2014 and 2017). Libraries came from 5' RACE. TCRdb names Illumina HiSeq 2500 as the instrument used. A second PCR of 7 to 11 cycles was performed with a sample-barcoded 5' primer and a J-beta primer mix. Using fastp at Q25 and MiXCR, TCRdb reprocessed the public reads and kept productive beta chains. Records with the same CDR3 protein are collapsed into one entry carrying the most frequent genes and DNA. For this sample there are some 780,000 distinct CDR3 sequences; around 50% appear just once. Of the sample, roughly 24% is held by the ten largest clones. The sequencing input was blood. Source of these receptors: a man aged 35 to 55 in good health.

The chain combines TRBV20-1 with TRBJ1-2; 8 nucleotides line up with TRBD1. The CDR3 has 15 residues. Per germline, CDR1 DFQATT and CDR2 SNEGSKA (reference sequence). V lost 3 bases, J lost 7 bases, and 13 bases stayed unmatched. For the CDR3, the DNA is TGCAGTGCTAGCCTCGGACAGGGTCGGTATCGTGGCTACACCTTC. Translated: CSASLGQGRYRGYTF.

This clonotype has a single count. The chain recombines TRBV30 with TRBJ1-4; TRBD1 agrees at 8 bases. V was pared by 8 bases and J by 4 bases, with 3 bases of the junction left unmatched. This CDR3 is built from 12 residues. Germline CDR1 reads GTSNPN; CDR2 reads SVGIG (reference sequence). CDR3 in amino acids: CAVTGDNEKLFF. The DNA for the CDR3 is TGTGCCGTGACAGGGGATAATGAAAAACTGTTTTTT.

CDR3 sequence: CSATTNRDRVLVEQFF. The CDR3 nucleotides read TGCAGTGCTACCACAAACCGGGACAGGGTGTTGGTTGAGCAGTTCTTC. The J gene is TRBJ2-1, the V gene TRBV20-1; 9 bases align to TRBD1. There are 16 residues in the CDR3. The V gene's germline CDR1 is DFQATT and CDR2 SNEGSKA (reference sequence). Trimming took 4 bases from V and 9 from J; bases not matched to a gene: 16.

The chain couples TRBV12-3 or TRBV12-4 to TRBJ2-1; unclear D gene. This CDR3 comprises 10 residues. Trimming pared 8 bases from V and 8 bases from J, leaving 7 bases between. CDR3 loop: CASARYEQFF. CDR3 in DNA: TGTGCCAGCGCGAGGTATGAGCAGTTCTTC.

The V and J genes are TRBV3-1 and TRBJ2-1; D not resolved. The germline V and J ends were trimmed by 2 bases and 9 bases, with 11 bases remaining between them. The CDR3 length is 13 residues. Germline loops: CDR1 LGHDT, CDR2 YNNKEL (reference sequence). CDR3 in amino acids: CASSQSYGSEQFF. CDR3 DNA sequence: TGTGCCAGCAGCCAATCGTATGGTAGTGAGCAGTTCTTC.

V gene TRBV7-2 combines with J gene TRBJ2-1; the D call may be TRBD1 or TRBD2 (5 bases each). V lost 1 base to trimming and J lost 7 bases, with 20 bases between them. Germline lookup yields CDR1 SGHTA and CDR2 FQGNSA. This CDR3 contains 17 residues. The CDR3 sequence: CASSLGGAGKGLNEQFF. As DNA, the CDR3 is TGTGCCAGCAGCTTAGGAGGGGCTGGGAAGGGGTTGAATGAGCAGTTCTTC. The variable domain in full, with the rest retrieved from reference TRBV7-2 and TRBJ2-1, is GAGVSQSPSNKVTEKGKDVELRCDPISGHTALYWYRQSLGQGLEFLIYFQGNSAPDKSGLPSDRFSAERTGGSVSTLTIQRTQQEDSAVYLCASSLGGAGKGLNEQFFGPGTRLTVL.

The chain joins TRBV3-1 to TRBJ2-7, with D hard to call. Germline values: CDR1 LGHDT, CDR2 YNNKEL (reference sequence). V was shortened by 2 bases and J by 1 base, with 9 bases between the two germline ends. The CDR3 length is 14 residues. As DNA, the CDR3 is TGTGCCAGCAGCCAACGGGCTGGTTCCTACGAGCAGTACTTC. It yields the protein CASSQRAGSYEQYF.

This clonotype appeared a single time. V usage is TRBV12-3 or TRBV12-4 and J usage is TRBJ1-1; 7 nucleotides align to TRBD1. V was pared by 6 bases and J by 1 base, with 5 bases of the junction left unmatched. This CDR3 comprises 14 residues. CDR3 amino acids: CASRGTVRNTEAFF. The CDR3 region has the DNA TGTGCCAGCAGGGGGACAGTAAGGAACACTGAAGCTTTCTTT.

The chain joins TRBV3-1 to TRBJ2-5; D unclear. Trimming stripped 3 bases from V and 1 base from J, with 9 bases between. This CDR3 is built from 14 residues. Germline assignment: CDR1 LGHDT and CDR2 YNNKEL (reference sequence). CDR3 sequence: CASSHYAFQETQYF. As DNA, the CDR3 is TGTGCCAGCAGCCATTACGCATTCCAAGAGACCCAGTACTTC.

The rearrangement uses TRBV10-3 and TRBJ1-4; 9 bases are a match to TRBD1. CDR3 length: 18 amino acids. V was clipped by 0 bases and J by 0 bases; unmatched bases: 5. Germline V lookup: CDR1 ENHRY, CDR2 SYGVKD. The CDR3 loop is CAISESKRQGATNEKLFF. CDR3 DNA: TGTGCCATCAGTGAGTCGAAGAGACAGGGGGCAACTAATGAAAAACTGTTTTTT.

This clonotype was detected a few times. J is TRBJ2-1 and V is TRBV7-2; either TRBD1 or TRBD2 may fit D (6 bases each). Germline lookup yields CDR1 SGHTA and CDR2 FQGNSA. The CDR3 contains 14 residues. The ends were cut back, 1 base at V and 10 bases at J, with 14 bases in the middle. The CDR3 region is CASSLVGGLREQFF. The CDR3 nucleotides are TGTGCCAGCAGCTTAGTCGGGGGCTTGCGCGAGCAGTTCTTC. Combining the CDR3 with reference TRBV7-2 and TRBJ2-1 gives the whole variable domain GAGVSQSPSNKVTEKGKDVELRCDPISGHTALYWYRQSLGQGLEFLIYFQGNSAPDKSGLPSDRFSAERTGGSVSTLTIQRTQQEDSAVYLCASSLVGGLREQFFGPGTRLTVL.

The V call is TRBV5-5, the J call TRBJ2-5, with D possibly TRBD2 on 6 matching bases. CDR1 SGHKS and CDR2 YYEKEE come from the germline V gene (reference sequence). The CDR3 sequence is 15 residues long. The germline V and J ends were trimmed by 3 bases and 5 bases, with 17 bases remaining between them. The CDR3 nucleotides read TGTGCCAGCAGCTATGTTACCGGGGACTCGGAGACCCAGTACTTC. This translates into CASSYVTGDSETQYF.

This clonotype was seen a single time. This rearrangement joins TRBV20-1 to TRBJ2-3; 9 bases fit TRBD2. The trim removed 6 bases at V and 5 bases at J, leaving 21 bases unmatched. Germline values: CDR1 DFQATT, CDR2 SNEGSKA (reference sequence). The CDR3 covers 18 residues. The CDR3 nucleotides read TGCAGTGCCCACGCTTTCCTGGGACTAGCTCCGGGGGGAGATACGCAGTATTTT. Its translation: CSAHAFLGLAPGGDTQYF.

In its sample, this clonotype was seen a few times. The chain carries TRBV6-4 and TRBJ2-2, with 8 nucleotides matching TRBD2. The CDR3 length is 16 residues. Germline lookup yields CDR1 MRHNA and CDR2 SNTAGT. V lost 3 bases to trimming and J lost 5 bases; unmatched junction nucleotides: 8. CDR3 nucleotides: TGTGCCAGCAGTGATATAGCGGGACGGGGTACCGGGGAGCTGTTTTTT. It encodes CASSDIAGRGTGELFF.

This CDR3 is CASSFAIQSHEAFF. DNA of the CDR3: TGTGCCAGCAGTTTCGCAATACAGAGCCATGAAGCTTTCTTT. The genes are TRBV27 and TRBJ1-1; D call uncertain. Germline assignment: CDR1 MNHEY and CDR2 SMNVEV (reference sequence). V was clipped by 3 bases and J by 7 bases, with 15 bases between them. The CDR3 consists of 14 residues.

This rearrangement joins TRBV20-1 to TRBJ2-3; a possible D gene is TRBD1 (6 bases). The ends were cut back, 6 bases at V and 2 bases at J, with 9 bases in the middle. Germline V CDR1 and CDR2: DFQATT, SNEGSKA (reference sequence). This CDR3 is built from 12 residues. In DNA, the CDR3 is TGCAGTGCGACAGGACCCACAGATACGCAGTATTTT. It specifies CSATGPTDTQYF.

The CDR3 sequence: CASRPGLASTDTQYF. CDR3 bases: TGTGCCAGCAGACCGGGACTAGCGAGCACAGATACGCAGTATTTT. This rearrangement joins TRBV12-3 or TRBV12-4 to TRBJ2-3; the match to TRBD2 covers 10 bases. This CDR3 is built from 15 residues. V shed 6 bases and J 0 bases; nucleotides not matched to a gene: 3.

This clonotype was found many times. The chain is built from TRBV27 and TRBJ2-1; 8 bases are shared with TRBD2. Germline assignment: CDR1 MNHEY and CDR2 SMNVEV (reference sequence). The CDR3 is 18 amino acids. Germline trimming cut 3 bases from V and 7 bases from J; bases unmatched to any gene: 17. CDR3 sequence (DNA): TGTGCCAGCAGTTTCGCCCCCCCGGGAGGGGAGCGGTTGAATGAGCAGTTCTTC. Translation: CASSFAPPGGERLNEQFF.

The chain combines TRBV20-1 with TRBJ2-1; 8 nucleotides agree with TRBD2. CDR1 DFQATT and CDR2 SNEGSKA come from the germline V gene (reference sequence). This CDR3 is 15 amino acids long. The V segment lost 0 bases and the J segment 4 bases; nucleotides outside the gene matches: 5. CDR3 DNA: TGCAGTGCTAGAGAAATAGCGGGGACATACAATGAGCAGTTCTTC. As protein: CSAREIAGTYNEQFF.

This clonotype occurred a few times. The chain couples TRBV7-2 to TRBJ1-5; D may be TRBD1 (5 bases). The ends were cut back, 2 bases at V and 4 bases at J, with 12 bases in the middle. Germline values: CDR1 SGHTA, CDR2 FQGNSA. The CDR3 length is 15 residues. The chain's CDR3 is CASSLRSGVNQPQHF. The CDR3 nucleotides read TGTGCCAGCAGCTTACGTTCGGGGGTGAATCAGCCCCAGCATTTT.

V usage is TRBV20-1 and J usage is TRBJ1-2; D unclear. Germline V gives CDR1 DFQATT, CDR2 SNEGSKA (reference sequence). CDR3 size: 12 residues. V gave up 4 bases and J gave up 5 bases, with 11 bases separating them. The CDR3 DNA reads TGCAGTGCTATAGATTCGGCGTATGGCTACACCTTC. It encodes CSAIDSAYGYTF.

The genes are TRBV3-1 and TRBJ2-3; 9 nucleotides match TRBD1. The CDR3 consists of 15 residues. CDR1 is LGHDT, CDR2 YNNKEL, per germline (reference sequence). J gave up 6 bases and V 1 base, and 5 bases lay outside the gene matches. CDR3 sequence (DNA): TGTGCCAGCAGCCAAGGGGACAGGGTTACGGATACGCAGTATTTT. Amino acids: CASSQGDRVTDTQYF.